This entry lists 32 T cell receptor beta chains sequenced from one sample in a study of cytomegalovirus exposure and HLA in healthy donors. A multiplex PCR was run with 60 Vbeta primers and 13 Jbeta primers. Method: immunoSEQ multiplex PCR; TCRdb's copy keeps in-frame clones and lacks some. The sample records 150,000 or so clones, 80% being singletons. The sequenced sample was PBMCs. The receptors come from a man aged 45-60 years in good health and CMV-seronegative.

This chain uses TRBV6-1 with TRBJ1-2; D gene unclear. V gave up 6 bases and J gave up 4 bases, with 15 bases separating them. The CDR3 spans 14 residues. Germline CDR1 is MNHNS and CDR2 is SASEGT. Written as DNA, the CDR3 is TGTGCCAGCAGGGGGATAGGGAGGCCCTATGGCTACACCTTC. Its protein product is CASRGIGRPYGYTF.

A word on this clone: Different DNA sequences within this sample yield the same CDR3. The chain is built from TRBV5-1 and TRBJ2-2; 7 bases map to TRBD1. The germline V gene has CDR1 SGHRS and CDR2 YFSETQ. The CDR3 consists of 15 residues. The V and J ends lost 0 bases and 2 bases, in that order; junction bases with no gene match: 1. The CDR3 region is CASSLGQGNTGELFF. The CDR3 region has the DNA TGCGCCAGCAGCTTGGGACAGGGCAACACCGGGGAGCTGTTTTTT.

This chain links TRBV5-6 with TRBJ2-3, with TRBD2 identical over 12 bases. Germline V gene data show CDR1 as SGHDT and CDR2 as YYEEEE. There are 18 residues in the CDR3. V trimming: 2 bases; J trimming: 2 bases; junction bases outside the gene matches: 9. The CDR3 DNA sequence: TGTGCCAGCAGCTTCGCGCTAGCGGGAGGGCGGGTCACAGATACGCAGTATTTT. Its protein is CASSFALAGGRVTDTQYF.

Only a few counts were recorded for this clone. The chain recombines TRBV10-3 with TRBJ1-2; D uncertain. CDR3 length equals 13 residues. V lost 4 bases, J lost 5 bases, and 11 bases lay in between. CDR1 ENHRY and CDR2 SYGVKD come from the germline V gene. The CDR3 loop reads CAISAGLEYGYTF. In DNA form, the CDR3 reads TGTGCCATCAGTGCAGGTTTGGAATATGGCTACACCTTC.

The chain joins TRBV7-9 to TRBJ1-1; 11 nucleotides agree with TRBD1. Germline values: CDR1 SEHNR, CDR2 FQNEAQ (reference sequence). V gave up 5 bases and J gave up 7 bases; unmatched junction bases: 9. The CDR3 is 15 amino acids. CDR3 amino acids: CASSRGQGAEGEAFF. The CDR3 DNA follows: TGTGCCAGCAGCAGAGGACAGGGGGCGGAGGGTGAAGCTTTCTTT. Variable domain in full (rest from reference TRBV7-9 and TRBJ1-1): DTGVSQNPRHKITKRGQNVTFRCDPISEHNRLYWYRQTLGQGPEFLTYFQNEAQLEKSRLLSDRFSAERPKGSFSTLEIQRTEQGDSAMYLCASSRGQGAEGEAFFGQGTRLTVV.

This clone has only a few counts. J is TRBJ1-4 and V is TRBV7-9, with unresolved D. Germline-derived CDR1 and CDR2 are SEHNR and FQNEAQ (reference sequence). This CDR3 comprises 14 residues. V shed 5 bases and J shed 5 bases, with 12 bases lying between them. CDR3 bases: TGTGCCAGCAGCCTTAATTCCGGGAATGAAAAACTGTTTTTT. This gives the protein CASSLNSGNEKLFF.

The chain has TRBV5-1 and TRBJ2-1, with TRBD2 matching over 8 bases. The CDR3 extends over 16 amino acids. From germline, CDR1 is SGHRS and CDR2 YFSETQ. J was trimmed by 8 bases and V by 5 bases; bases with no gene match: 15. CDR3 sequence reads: CASSPTGTSYYHEQFF. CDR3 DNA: TGCGCCAGCAGTCCGACTGGGACTAGTTATTACCATGAGCAGTTCTTC.

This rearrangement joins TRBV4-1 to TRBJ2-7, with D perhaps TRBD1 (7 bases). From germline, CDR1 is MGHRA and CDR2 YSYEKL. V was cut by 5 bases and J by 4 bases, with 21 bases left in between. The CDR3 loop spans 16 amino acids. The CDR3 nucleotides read TGCGCCAGCAGCTTCCGGGACAGCGGGCCCAGGTACGAGCAGTACTTC. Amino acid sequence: CASSFRDSGPRYEQYF.

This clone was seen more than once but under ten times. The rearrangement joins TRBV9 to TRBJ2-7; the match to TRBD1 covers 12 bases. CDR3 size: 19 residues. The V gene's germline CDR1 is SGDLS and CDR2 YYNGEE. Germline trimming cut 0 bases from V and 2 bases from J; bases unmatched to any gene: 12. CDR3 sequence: CASSVGASFGTGGTYEQYF. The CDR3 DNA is TGTGCCAGCAGCGTAGGTGCTTCCTTTGGGACAGGGGGCACCTACGAGCAGTACTTC.

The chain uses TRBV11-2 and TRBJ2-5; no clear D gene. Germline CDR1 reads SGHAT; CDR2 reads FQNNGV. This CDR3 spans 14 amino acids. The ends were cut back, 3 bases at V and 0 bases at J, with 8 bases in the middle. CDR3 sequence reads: CASSFGLYQETQYF. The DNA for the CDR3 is TGTGCCAGCAGCTTTGGGCTGTACCAAGAGACCCAGTACTTC.

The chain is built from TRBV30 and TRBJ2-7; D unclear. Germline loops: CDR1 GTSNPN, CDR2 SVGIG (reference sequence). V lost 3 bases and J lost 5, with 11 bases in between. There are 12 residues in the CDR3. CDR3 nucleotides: TGTGCCTGGAGGCATTCGGCGGACGAGCAGTACTTC. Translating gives CAWRHSADEQYF. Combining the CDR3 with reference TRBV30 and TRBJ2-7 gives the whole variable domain SQTIHQWPATLVQPVGSPLSLECTVEGTSNPNLYWYRQAAGRGLQLLFYSVGIGQISSEVPQNLSASRPQDRQFILSSKKLLLSDSGFYLCAWRHSADEQYFGPGTRLTVT.

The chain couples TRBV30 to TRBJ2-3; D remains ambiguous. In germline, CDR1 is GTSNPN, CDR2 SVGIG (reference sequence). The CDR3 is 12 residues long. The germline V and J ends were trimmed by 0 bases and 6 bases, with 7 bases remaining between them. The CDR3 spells CAWSVLGDTQYF. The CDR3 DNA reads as TGTGCCTGGAGTGTACTCGGGGATACGCAGTATTTT.

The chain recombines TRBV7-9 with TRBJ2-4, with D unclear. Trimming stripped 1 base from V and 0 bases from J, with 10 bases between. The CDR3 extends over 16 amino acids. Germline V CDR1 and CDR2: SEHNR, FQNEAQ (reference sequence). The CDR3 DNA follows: TGTGCCAGCAGCTTAGACAGCTTCCTAGCCAAAAACATTCAGTACTTC. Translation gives CASSLDSFLAKNIQYF.

CDR3 in DNA: TGCGCCAGCAGCCATAACAAGAACACTGAAGCTTTCTTT. Translating it yields CASSHNKNTEAFF. The rearrangement links TRBV5-1 to TRBJ1-1; no clear D gene. The germline gives CDR1 SGHRS, CDR2 YFSETQ. The CDR3 loop spans 13 amino acids. V shed 4 bases and J shed 1 base, with 8 bases lying between them.

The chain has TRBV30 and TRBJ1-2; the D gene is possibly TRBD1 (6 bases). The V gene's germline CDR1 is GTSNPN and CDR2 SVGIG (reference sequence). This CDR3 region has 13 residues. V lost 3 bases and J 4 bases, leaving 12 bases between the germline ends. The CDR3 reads CAWRPQDSYGYTF. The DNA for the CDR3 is TGTGCCTGGAGGCCCCAGGACAGCTATGGCTACACCTTC. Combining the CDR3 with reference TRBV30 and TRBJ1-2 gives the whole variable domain SQTIHQWPATLVQPVGSPLSLECTVEGTSNPNLYWYRQAAGRGLQLLFYSVGIGQISSEVPQNLSASRPQDRQFILSSKKLLLSDSGFYLCAWRPQDSYGYTFGSGTRLTVV.

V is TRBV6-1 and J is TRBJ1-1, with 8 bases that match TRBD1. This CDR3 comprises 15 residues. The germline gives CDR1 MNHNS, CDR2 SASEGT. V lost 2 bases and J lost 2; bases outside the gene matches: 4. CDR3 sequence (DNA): TGTGCCAGCAGTGAATCCAGGGGGCCAAACACTGAAGCTTTCTTT. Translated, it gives CASSESRGPNTEAFF.

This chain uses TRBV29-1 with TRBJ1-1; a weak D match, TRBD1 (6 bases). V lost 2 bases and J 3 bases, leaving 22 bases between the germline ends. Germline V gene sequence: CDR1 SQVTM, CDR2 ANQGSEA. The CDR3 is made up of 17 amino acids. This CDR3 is CSVEIRGQRGAYTEAFF. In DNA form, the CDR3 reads TGCAGCGTTGAAATAAGAGGGCAGCGGGGGGCATACACTGAAGCTTTCTTT.

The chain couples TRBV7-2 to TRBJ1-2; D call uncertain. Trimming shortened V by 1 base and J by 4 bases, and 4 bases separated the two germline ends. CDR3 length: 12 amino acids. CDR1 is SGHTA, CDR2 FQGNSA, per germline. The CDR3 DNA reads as TGTGCCAGCAGCTTAGACTCCTATGGCTACACCTTC. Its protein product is CASSLDSYGYTF. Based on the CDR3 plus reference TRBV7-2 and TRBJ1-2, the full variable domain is GAGVSQSPSNKVTEKGKDVELRCDPISGHTALYWYRQSLGQGLEFLIYFQGNSAPDKSGLPSDRFSAERTGGSVSTLTIQRTQQEDSAVYLCASSLDSYGYTFGSGTRLTVV.

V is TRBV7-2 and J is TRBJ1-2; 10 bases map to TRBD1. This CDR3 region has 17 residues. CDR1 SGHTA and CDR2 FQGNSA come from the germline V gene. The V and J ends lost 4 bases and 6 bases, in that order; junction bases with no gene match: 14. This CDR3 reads CASSSDRWGTGVNGYTF. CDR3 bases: TGTGCCAGCAGCTCGGACAGATGGGGGACAGGGGTCAATGGCTACACCTTC. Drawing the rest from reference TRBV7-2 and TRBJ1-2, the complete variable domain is GAGVSQSPSNKVTEKGKDVELRCDPISGHTALYWYRQSLGQGLEFLIYFQGNSAPDKSGLPSDRFSAERTGGSVSTLTIQRTQQEDSAVYLCASSSDRWGTGVNGYTFGSGTRLTVV.

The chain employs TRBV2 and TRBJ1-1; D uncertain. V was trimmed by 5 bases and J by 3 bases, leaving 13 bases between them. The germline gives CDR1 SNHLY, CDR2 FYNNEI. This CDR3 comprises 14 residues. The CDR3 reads CASSTEQWYTEAFF. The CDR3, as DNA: TGTGCCAGCAGTACAGAGCAGTGGTACACTGAAGCTTTCTTT. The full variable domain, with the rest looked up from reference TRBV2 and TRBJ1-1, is EPEVTQTPSHQVTQMGQEVILRCVPISNHLYFYWYRQILGQKVEFLVSFYNNEISEKSEIFDDQFSVERPDGSNFTLKIRSTKLEDSAMYFCASSTEQWYTEAFFGQGTRLTVV.

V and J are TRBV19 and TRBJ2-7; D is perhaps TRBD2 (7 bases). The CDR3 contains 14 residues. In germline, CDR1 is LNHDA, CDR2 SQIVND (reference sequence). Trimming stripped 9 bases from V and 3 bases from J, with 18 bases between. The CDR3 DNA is TGTGCCAGCTCGCCTCGGGGGGCAAACTACGAGCAGTACTTC. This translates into CASSPRGANYEQYF.

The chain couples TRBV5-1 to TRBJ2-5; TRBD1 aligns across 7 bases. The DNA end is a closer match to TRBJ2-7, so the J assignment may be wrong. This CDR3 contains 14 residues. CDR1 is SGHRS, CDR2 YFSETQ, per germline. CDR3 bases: TGCGCCAGCAGCTTCGGGACAGTAAGCTACGAGCAGTACTTC. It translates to CASSFGTVSYEQYF.

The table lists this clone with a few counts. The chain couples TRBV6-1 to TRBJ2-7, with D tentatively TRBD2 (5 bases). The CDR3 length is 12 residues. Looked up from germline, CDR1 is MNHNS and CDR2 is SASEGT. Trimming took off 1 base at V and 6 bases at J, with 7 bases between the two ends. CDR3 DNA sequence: TGTGCCAGCAGTGAAGTAGCGAGCGAGCAGTACTTC. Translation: CASSEVASEQYF.

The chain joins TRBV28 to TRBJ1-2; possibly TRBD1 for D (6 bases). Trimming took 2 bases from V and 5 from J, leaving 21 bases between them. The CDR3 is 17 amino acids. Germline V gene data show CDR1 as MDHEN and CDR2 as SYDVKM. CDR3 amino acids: CASSLVRGGRHWYGYTF. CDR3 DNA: TGTGCCAGCAGTTTAGTTAGAGGGGGACGACATTGGTATGGCTACACCTTC.

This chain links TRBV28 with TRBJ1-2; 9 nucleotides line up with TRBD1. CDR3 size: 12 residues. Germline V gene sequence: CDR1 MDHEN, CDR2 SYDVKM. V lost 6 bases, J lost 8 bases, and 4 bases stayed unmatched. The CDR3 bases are TGTGCCAGCAGGTCTACAGGGGGCGGCTACACCTTC. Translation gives CASRSTGGGYTF.

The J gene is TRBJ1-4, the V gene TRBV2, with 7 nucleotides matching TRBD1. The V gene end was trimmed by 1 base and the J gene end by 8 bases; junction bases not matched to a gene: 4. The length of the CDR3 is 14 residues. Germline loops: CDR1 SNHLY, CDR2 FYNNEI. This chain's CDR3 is CASSEGTGGEKLFF. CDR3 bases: TGTGCCAGCAGTGAAGGGACAGGAGGAGAAAAACTGTTTTTT.

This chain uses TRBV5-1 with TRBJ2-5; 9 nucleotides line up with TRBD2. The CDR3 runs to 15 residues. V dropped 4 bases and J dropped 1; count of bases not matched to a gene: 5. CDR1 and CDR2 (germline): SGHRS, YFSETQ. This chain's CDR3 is CASSRWTSAQETQYF. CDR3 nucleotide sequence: TGCGCCAGCAGCCGCTGGACTAGCGCCCAAGAGACCCAGTACTTC.

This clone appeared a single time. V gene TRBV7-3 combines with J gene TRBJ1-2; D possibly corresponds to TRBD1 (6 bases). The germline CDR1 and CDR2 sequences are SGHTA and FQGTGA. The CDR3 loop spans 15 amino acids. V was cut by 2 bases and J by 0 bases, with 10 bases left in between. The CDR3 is CASSLGGGTNYGYTF. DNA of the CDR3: TGTGCCAGCAGCTTAGGTGGGGGCACTAACTATGGCTACACCTTC.

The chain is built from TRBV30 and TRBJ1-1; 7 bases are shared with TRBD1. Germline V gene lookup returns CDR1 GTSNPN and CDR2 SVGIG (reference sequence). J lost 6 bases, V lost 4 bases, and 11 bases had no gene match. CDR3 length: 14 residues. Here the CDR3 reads CAWIRGGSYPEAFF. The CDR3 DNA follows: TGTGCCTGGATACGAGGGGGCTCGTACCCTGAAGCTTTCTTT.

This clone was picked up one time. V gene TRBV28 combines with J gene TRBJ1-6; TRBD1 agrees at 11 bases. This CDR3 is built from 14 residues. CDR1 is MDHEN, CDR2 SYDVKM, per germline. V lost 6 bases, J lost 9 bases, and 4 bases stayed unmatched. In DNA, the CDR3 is TGTGCCAGCAGAACCGGGACAGGGGGTTCACCCCTCCACTTT. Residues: CASRTGTGGSPLHF.

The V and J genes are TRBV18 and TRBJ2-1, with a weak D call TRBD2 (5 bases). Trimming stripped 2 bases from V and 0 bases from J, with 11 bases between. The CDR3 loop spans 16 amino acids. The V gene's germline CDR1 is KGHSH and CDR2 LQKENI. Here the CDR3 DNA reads TGTGCCAGCTCACCAATAGCGTCTAGCTCCTACAATGAGCAGTTCTTC. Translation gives CASSPIASSSYNEQFF.

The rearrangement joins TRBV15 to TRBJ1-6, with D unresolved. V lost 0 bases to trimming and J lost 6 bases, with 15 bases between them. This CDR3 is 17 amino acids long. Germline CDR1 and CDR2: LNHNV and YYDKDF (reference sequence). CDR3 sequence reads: CATSRDIGKDFNSPLHF. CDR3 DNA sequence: TGTGCCACCAGCAGAGATATAGGAAAGGACTTTAATTCACCCCTCCACTTT.